This TCR beta chain was obtained from a study of beta chain features in type 1 diabetes. Points from the study as a whole: There was a moderate but significant shortening of TCRB CDR3s in all four CD4+ subsets of Type 1 diabetes patients.

Looked up from germline, CDR1 is SGHTA and CDR2 is FQGTGA. This CDR3 is built from 13 residues. Trimming at V came to 5 bases and at J to 5 bases, leaving 3 bases not matched to a gene. To note about this clone: Its target is unknown.

The authors reverse transcribed all of the isolated RNA, so sequencing captured expressed TCRB transcripts. The data were produced by immunoSEQ multiplex PCR, yet TCRdb's version contains in-frame clones alone and is incomplete. The sample includes 200,000 to 300,000 clones, over 20% of them seen just once. The chain uses TRBV7-3 and TRBJ2-1, with TRBD2 matching over 7 bases. The material sequenced was naive CD4+ T cells from blood. The TCR was taken from a woman in her 40s with type 1 diabetes. CDR3 in DNA: TGTGCCAGCAGCCGTCGGGAGGACAATGAGCAGTTCTTC. Translating gives CASSRREDNEQFF. The whole variable domain, remainder taken from reference TRBV7-3 and TRBJ2-1, is GAGVSQTPSNKVTEKGKYVELRCDPISGHTALYWYRQSLGQGPEFLIYFQGTGAADDSGLPNDRFFAVRPEGSVSTLKIQRTERGDSAVYLCASSRREDNEQFFGPGTRLTVL.